The T cell receptor (beta chain) described here comes from a study of response to subunit inactivated influenza vaccine. Study-wide findings and caveats: The authors suggested that few new T cells are recruited per seasonal influenza vaccination.

Note on this clonotype: What it recognizes is unknown.

Using its own MiXCR run on the RT-PCR reads, TCRdb lists one record per CDR3 protein. The table shows around 750,000 distinct CDR3 sequences, with approximately 22% occurring only once. The CDR3 spans 16 residues. Germline CDR1 and CDR2: KGHDR and SFDVKD. V lost 3 bases and J lost 5; bases outside the gene matches: 9. The sequencing here drew on PBMCs from blood, taken more than 4 days after vaccination. The source is a middle-aged man who received an inactivated influenza vaccine. V usage is TRBV24-1 and J usage is TRBJ2-1; 7 bases match TRBD2. This CDR3 is CATSDPGTTKDNEQFF. The CDR3 nucleotides are TGTGCCACCAGTGATCCAGGGACTACCAAGGACAATGAGCAGTTCTTC.